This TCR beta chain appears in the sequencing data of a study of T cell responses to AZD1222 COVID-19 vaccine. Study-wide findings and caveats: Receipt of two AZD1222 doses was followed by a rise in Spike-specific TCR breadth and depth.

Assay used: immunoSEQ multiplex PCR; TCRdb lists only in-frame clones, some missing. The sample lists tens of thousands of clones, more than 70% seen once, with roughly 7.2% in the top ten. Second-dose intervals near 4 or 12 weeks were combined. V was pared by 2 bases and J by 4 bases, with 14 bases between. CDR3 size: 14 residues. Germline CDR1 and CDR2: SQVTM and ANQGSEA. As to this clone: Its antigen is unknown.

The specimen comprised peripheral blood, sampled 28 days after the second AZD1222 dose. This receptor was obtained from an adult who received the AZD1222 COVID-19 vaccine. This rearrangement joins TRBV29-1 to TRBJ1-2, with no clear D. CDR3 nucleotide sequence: TGCAGCGTTGAACCCGGGCTGGGTATCTATGGCTACACCTTC. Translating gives CSVEPGLGIYGYTF.